The table lists the clone carrying this TCR beta chain with a few counts. Its specificity is not known. This sample was included in a study of T cell responses to AZD1222 COVID-19 vaccine. Findings and limits, study-wide: Recipients of two AZD1222 doses showed rising Spike-specific TCR breadth and depth. The study sampled repertoires only after the peak T cell response.

The germline gives CDR1 MNHEY, CDR2 SVGAGI. The CDR3 has 11 amino acids. V dropped 2 bases and J dropped 5 bases, with 4 bases sitting between them. TCRdb's table, derived via immunoSEQ multiplex PCR, lists solely in-frame clones and lacks some. The sample holds 100,000 to 150,000 clones, about 90% seen once. The sequences come from peripheral blood, collected on day 0 of AZD1222 vaccination. The genes are TRBV6-5 and TRBJ2-7, with unresolved D. The source is an adult in good health. Written as DNA, the CDR3 is TGTGCCAGCAGTTACAAGGACGAGCAGTACTTC. This gives the protein CASSYKDEQYF.